Below, 29 T cell receptor beta chains from the same sample are listed, as sequenced in a study of cytomegalovirus exposure and HLA in healthy donors. The PCR used 60 Vbeta and 13 Jbeta primers. The assay was immunoSEQ multiplex PCR, and TCRdb's table has in-frame clones only and misses some. The table includes tens of thousands of clones, 70% to 85% detected once. Sequenced sample: PBMCs. The receptors originated from a man in his late teens or twenties in good health and CMV-seronegative.

J is TRBJ2-3 and V is TRBV2, with 14 bases fitting TRBD2. From germline, CDR1 is SNHLY and CDR2 FYNNEI. The V and J ends lost 6 bases and 8 bases, in that order; junction bases with no gene match: 10. This CDR3 has 16 residues. For the CDR3, the DNA is TGTGCCAGCAGCGCCCCGGGACTAGCGGGAGTTAGTACGCAGTATTTT. Encoded protein: CASSAPGLAGVSTQYF.

This rearrangement joins TRBV20-1 to TRBJ2-1; tentative D call: TRBD2 (5 bases). The germline V gene encodes CDR1 DFQATT and CDR2 SNEGSKA (reference sequence). Trimming shortened V by 6 bases and J by 7 bases, and 10 bases separated the two germline ends. There are 11 residues in the CDR3. CDR3 nucleotides: TGCAGTGCCTCTAGCATGAATGAGCAGTTCTTC. It yields the protein CSASSMNEQFF.

The chain combines TRBV11-2 with TRBJ2-7, with TRBD2 matching over 11 bases. The V gene's germline CDR1 is SGHAT and CDR2 FQNNGV. V was pared by 5 bases and J by 2 bases, with 2 bases of the junction left unmatched. The CDR3 is 14 amino acids. CDR3: CASSLLAGAYEQYF. The CDR3 DNA reads as TGTGCCAGCAGCCTACTAGCGGGAGCCTACGAGCAGTACTTC.

The rearrangement uses TRBV6-1 and TRBJ2-2, with 9 bases aligning to TRBD1. The CDR3 length is 16 residues. CDR1 is MNHNS, CDR2 SASEGT, per germline. Germline trimming cut 1 base from V and 4 bases from J; bases unmatched to any gene: 4. The CDR3 nucleotides are TGTGCCAGCAGTGAAGACAGGGGGCGGTCCACCGGGGAGCTGTTTTTT. Translating gives CASSEDRGRSTGELFF.

The chain combines TRBV20-1 with TRBJ2-5; a possible D gene is TRBD2 (5 bases). The ends were cut back, 5 bases at V and 5 bases at J, with 9 bases in the middle. This CDR3 spans 11 amino acids. Germline lookup yields CDR1 DFQATT and CDR2 SNEGSKA (reference sequence). Here the CDR3 DNA reads TGCAGTGCTCCGCGCGGGGAGACCCAGTACTTC. Translating gives CSAPRGETQYF.

V gene TRBV5-1 combines with J gene TRBJ2-3, with 10 nucleotides matching TRBD1. With V trimmed by 10 bases and J by 2 bases, 10 bases remained unmatched. This CDR3 is 15 amino acids long. Germline-derived CDR1 and CDR2 are SGHRS and YFSETQ. The CDR3 DNA reads TGCGCCGTCACGGAGGGGACAGGGGTCACAGATACGCAGTATTTT. Translated: CAVTEGTGVTDTQYF.

By sample share, this clone is medium-sized. The sample holds other DNA sequences that translate to the same CDR3. The chain employs TRBV6-6 and TRBJ2-1, with a tentative D call TRBD2 (5 bases). The V and J ends lost 0 bases and 10 bases respectively, with 10 bases between them. Germline assignment: CDR1 MNHNY and CDR2 SVGAGI (reference sequence). The CDR3 is 13 residues long. The CDR3 DNA reads TGTGCCAGCAGTTACTCTGAAGCGGACGAGCAGTTCTTC. Translated: CASSYSEADEQFF.

The chain uses TRBV19 and TRBJ1-5; D not certain. The CDR3 consists of 13 residues. Trimming cost V 5 bases and J 6 bases, with 11 bases left between them. Germline V gene data show CDR1 as LNHDA and CDR2 as SQIVND (reference sequence). CDR3 region: CASSLGDGQPQHF. CDR3 bases: TGTGCCAGTAGTTTGGGCGACGGTCAGCCCCAGCATTTT.

This chain links TRBV10-2 with TRBJ2-1; D possibly corresponds to TRBD1 (6 bases). The CDR3 has 14 residues. V shed 8 bases and J shed 4 bases, with 15 bases lying between them. CDR1 is WSHSY, CDR2 SAAADI, per germline. The CDR3 here is CASGRGVGYNEQFF. Here the CDR3 DNA reads TGCGCCAGCGGCAGGGGAGTAGGATACAATGAGCAGTTCTTC.

Details on this clone: The CDR3 ends on some other residue instead of the conserved phenylalanine or tryptophan, so this is likely a read error. The limits of the CDR3 on the DNA are not certain, so only TCRdb's listed CDR3 is given. The rearrangement joins TRBV2 to TRBJ1-1; TRBD1 was called by the table and not checked on the DNA. CDR1 and CDR2 from the germline V gene are SNHLY and FYNNEI. The CDR3 is 10 amino acids in total, end residues counted. CDR3 sequence reads: CASSGQQVTS.

V gene TRBV29-1 combines with J gene TRBJ2-6; D is ambiguous. Per the germline V gene, CDR1 is SQVTM and CDR2 is ANQGSEA. The ends were cut back, 3 bases at V and 4 bases at J, with 16 bases in the middle. The CDR3 contains 16 residues. CDR3 in amino acids: CSVEDRIVTGANVLTF. CDR3 sequence (DNA): TGCAGCGTTGAGGATCGAATAGTGACAGGGGCCAACGTCCTGACTTTC.

The rearrangement uses TRBV2 and TRBJ1-5; D unclear. Looked up from germline, CDR1 is SNHLY and CDR2 is FYNNEI. This CDR3 has 13 amino acids. Trimming pared 6 bases from V and 1 base from J, leaving 7 bases between. CDR3 in amino acids: CASRSRSNQPQHF. CDR3 bases: TGTGCCAGCAGGAGCAGGAGCAATCAGCCCCAGCATTTT.

The chain recombines TRBV9 with TRBJ2-1; 9 bases agree with TRBD1. The V segment lost 0 bases and the J segment 5 bases; nucleotides outside the gene matches: 12. Per the germline V gene, CDR1 is SGDLS and CDR2 is YYNGEE. The CDR3 loop spans 18 amino acids. The CDR3 loop is CASSVVGWGTGRHNEQFF. The CDR3 bases are TGTGCCAGCAGCGTAGTAGGGTGGGGGACAGGGAGGCACAATGAGCAGTTCTTC.

The chain joins TRBV28 to TRBJ1-2; perhaps TRBD1 as D (5 bases). The CDR3 covers 13 residues. From germline, CDR1 is MDHEN and CDR2 SYDVKM. CDR3 coding DNA: TGTGCTATTTCCCGTGGGGCGCCCCATGGCTACACCTTC. Translation gives CAISRGAPHGYTF.

The chain employs TRBV29-1 and TRBJ2-7; 13 bases are shared with TRBD2. The V gene's germline CDR1 is SQVTM and CDR2 ANQGSEA. After removal of 4 bases from V and 6 bases from J, the junction contained 18 bases not matched to a gene. The CDR3 has 18 residues. CDR3 DNA: TGCAGCGTTGGAACTCCCCGGACTAGCGGGAGTTTAGTATCCGAGCAGTACTTC. Translating gives CSVGTPRTSGSLVSEQYF.

The V gene is TRBV6-5, the J gene TRBJ2-7, with 8 bases aligning to TRBD1. Germline loops: CDR1 MNHEY, CDR2 SVGAGI. The CDR3 has 16 amino acids. Trimming removed 2 bases from V and 3 bases from J; junction bases left unmatched: 9. This CDR3 is CASSYLSGQGGYEQYF. In DNA, the CDR3 is TGTGCCAGCAGTTACCTGTCTGGACAGGGAGGCTACGAGCAGTACTTC.

This clone was seen a single time. The V gene is TRBV5-6, the J gene TRBJ1-5, with D uncertain. V was pared by 1 base and J by 5 bases, with 16 bases between. In germline, CDR1 is SGHDT, CDR2 YYEEEE. CDR3 length: 16 residues. The CDR3, as DNA: TGTGCCAGCAGCTTGTACGGGGTCCCCAGCGATCAGCCCCAGCATTTT. Amino acid sequence: CASSLYGVPSDQPQHF.

This chain joins TRBV15 and TRBJ2-1; 7 nucleotides line up with TRBD2. The CDR3 is made up of 15 amino acids. Germline loops: CDR1 LNHNV, CDR2 YYDKDF (reference sequence). J lost 4 bases, V lost 1 base, and 4 bases had no gene match. The CDR3 DNA is TGTGCCACCAGCAGAGTAGCGGGCGGTTACAATGAGCAGTTCTTC. Its protein is CATSRVAGGYNEQFF.

The chain uses TRBV28 and TRBJ2-3, with TRBD2 matching 7 bases. This CDR3 comprises 19 residues. Germline trimming cut 5 bases from V and 1 base from J; bases unmatched to any gene: 18. Germline values: CDR1 MDHEN, CDR2 SYDVKM. Here the CDR3 reads CASSPTLLGRGVGTDTQYF. The CDR3 DNA reads TGTGCCAGCAGTCCGACATTACTAGGACGGGGGGTGGGCACAGATACGCAGTATTTT.

V usage is TRBV5-1 and J usage is TRBJ2-7; a possible D gene is TRBD2 (6 bases). Germline V lookup: CDR1 SGHRS, CDR2 YFSETQ. Trimming left V 4 bases short and J 0 bases short, with 14 bases between. The CDR3 consists of 15 residues. The CDR3 sequence is CASSGGRGSSYEQYF. The CDR3 DNA is TGCGCCAGCAGCGGAGGTCGGGGGAGCTCCTACGAGCAGTACTTC.

This rearrangement joins TRBV19 to TRBJ2-1; D remains unclear. The germline V gene has CDR1 LNHDA and CDR2 SQIVND (reference sequence). CDR3 size: 11 residues. Trimming removed 5 bases from V and 5 bases from J, with 4 bases in between. In DNA form, the CDR3 reads TGTGCCAGTAGTCTAAACAATGAGCAGTTCTTC. Residues: CASSLNNEQFF.

The chain recombines TRBV4-3 with TRBJ2-1; D perhaps matches TRBD2 (5 bases). The V end lost 3 bases, the J end lost 4 bases, and 16 bases lay between the germline ends. Germline CDR1 and CDR2: LGHNA and YSLEER. This CDR3 is built from 16 residues. CDR3 region: CASSQGDYGRYNEQFF. The CDR3 DNA reads as TGCGCCAGCAGCCAGGGAGACTACGGGCGTTACAATGAGCAGTTCTTC.

V gene TRBV5-4 combines with J gene TRBJ1-2; D call uncertain. The CDR3 covers 13 residues. V shed 7 bases and J shed 2 bases, with 12 bases lying between them. Germline V gene data show CDR1 as SGHNT and CDR2 as YYREEE (reference sequence). CDR3 in DNA: TGTGCCAGCCAATGGTCGGGGAACTATGGCTACACCTTC. As protein: CASQWSGNYGYTF. The variable domain in full, with the rest retrieved from reference TRBV5-4 and TRBJ1-2, is ETGVTQSPTHLIKTRGQQVTLRCSSQSGHNTVSWYQQALGQGPQFIFQYYREEENGRGNFPPRFSGLQFPNYSSELNVNALELDDSALYLCASQWSGNYGYTFGSGTRLTVV.

DNA of the CDR3: TGCAGCGCGGGGGGGGCCGTCGGCCTGGGTAATGAGCAGTTCTTC. Translated, it gives CSAGGAVGLGNEQFF. The chain uses TRBV29-1 and TRBJ2-1; TRBD2 agrees at 8 bases. Per the germline V gene, CDR1 is SQVTM and CDR2 is ANQGSEA. Unmatched junction bases numbered 15, after V lost 7 bases and J lost 7 bases. The CDR3 runs 15 residues.

The chain joins TRBV18 to TRBJ2-1; TRBD2 matches at 12 bases. After removal of 0 bases from V and 10 bases from J, the junction contained 10 bases not matched to a gene. This CDR3 spans 17 amino acids. Germline V lookup: CDR1 KGHSH, CDR2 LQKENI. The chain's CDR3 is CASSPPSQTSGSGEQFF. The DNA for the CDR3 is TGTGCCAGCTCACCACCGAGCCAGACTAGCGGGAGCGGGGAGCAGTTCTTC.

This clone has a handful of counts. The V gene is TRBV27, the J gene TRBJ1-4; D is unresolved. Germline CDR1 and CDR2: MNHEY and SMNVEV (reference sequence). V lost 5 bases to trimming and J lost 3 bases, with 13 bases between them. The CDR3 extends over 15 amino acids. The CDR3 is CASSPGRKANEKLFF. The DNA for the CDR3 is TGTGCCAGCAGTCCCGGGAGAAAAGCTAATGAAAAACTGTTTTTT.

The chain combines TRBV14 with TRBJ1-1; D is uncertain. Trimming pared 4 bases from V and 9 bases from J, leaving 12 bases between. The CDR3 runs to 12 residues. Germline lookup yields CDR1 SGHDN and CDR2 FVKESK. Here the CDR3 reads CASSRSGLKAFF. CDR3 in DNA: TGTGCCAGCAGCCGCAGCGGGCTAAAAGCTTTCTTT.

V and J are TRBV9 and TRBJ2-3; D may be TRBD2 (6 bases). Between the trimmed V and J ends, which lost 0 bases and 2 bases, there was a span of 16 bases. The CDR3 totals 17 residues. Germline lookup yields CDR1 SGDLS and CDR2 YYNGEE. The CDR3 protein is CASSVGDSILNTDTQYF. The CDR3, as DNA: TGTGCCAGCAGCGTAGGGGACTCTATACTCAACACAGATACGCAGTATTTT.

This chain links TRBV6-6 with TRBJ2-7; no reliable D call. Germline CDR1 is MNHNY and CDR2 is SVGAGI (reference sequence). The V end lost 3 bases, the J end lost 7 bases, and 16 bases lay between the germline ends. This CDR3 contains 14 residues. Here the CDR3 reads CASSYVAGGWEQYF. DNA of the CDR3: TGTGCCAGCAGTTATGTTGCCGGCGGATGGGAGCAGTACTTC.